This is a list of T cell receptor beta chains from one sample in a study of identical twins. A single record per CDR3 protein comes from TCRdb applying MiXCR to the 5' RACE reads. The data contain hundreds of thousands of distinct CDR3 sequences, 5.5% to 8% of them singletons. These sequences were also reported in another study, on yellow fever vaccine responses in identical twins.

Input material: memory (CD45RO+) T cells sorted from blood. Receptor source: a woman in her late teens or twenties in good health. The CDR3 runs from the conserved cysteine through the conserved F or W. A D gene is named only where the DNA matches it firmly. Where a row states a size, it is once, few, many or the class of an expanded clone; other rows omit it.

V gene: TRBV6-1
D gene: TRBD2
J gene: TRBJ2-1
clone size: few
CDR3 DNA: TGTGCCAGCATGCTAGCGGGGGGGGGTCCTGAGCAGTTCTTC
CDR3 protein: CASMLAGGGPEQFF

V gene: TRBV11-2
D gene: -
J gene: TRBJ1-2
clone size: few
CDR3 DNA: TGTGCCAGCAGGCCTCCGGGACTGAACTATGGCTACACCTTC
CDR3 protein: CASRPPGLNYGYTF

V gene: TRBV14
D gene: -
J gene: TRBJ2-1
clone size: -
CDR3 DNA: TGTGCCAGCAGCCAGAGACTTGGAGGGGAGCAGTTCTTC
CDR3 protein: CASSQRLGGEQFF

V gene: TRBV11-2
D gene: -
J gene: TRBJ1-1
clone size: few
CDR3 DNA: TGTGCCAGCAGCTTAAGTCTCAGTGAAGCTTTCTTT
CDR3 protein: CASSLSLSEAFF

V gene: TRBV7-6
D gene: -
J gene: TRBJ1-5
clone size: many
CDR3 DNA: TGTGCCAGCAGCCCAGGCGGGGTACAGCCCCAGCATTTT
CDR3 protein: CASSPGGVQPQHF

V gene: TRBV27
D gene: TRBD1
J gene: TRBJ2-6
clone size: few
CDR3 DNA: TGTGCCAGCCGAAAGCTAACGGACAGGGACTCTGGGGCCAACGTCCTGACTTTC
CDR3 protein: CASRKLTDRDSGANVLTF

V gene: TRBV21-1
D gene: -
J gene: TRBJ2-1
clone size: -
CDR3 DNA: TGTGCCAGCAGCACGACGGACAGGGGGATAGGAGATGAGCAGTTCTTC
CDR3 protein: CASSTTDRGIGDEQFF

V gene: TRBV4-1
D gene: TRBD1
J gene: TRBJ2-1
clone size: -
CDR3 DNA: TGCGCCAGCAGCCGAGACAGGGGGGACTACAATGAGCAGTTCTTC
CDR3 protein: CASSRDRGDYNEQFF

V gene: TRBV20-1
D gene: -
J gene: TRBJ2-2
clone size: -
CDR3 DNA: TGCAGTGCCCTAGGGATAACGAACACCGGGGAGCTGTTTTTT
CDR3 protein: CSALGITNTGELFF

V gene: TRBV20-1
D gene: -
J gene: TRBJ1-6
clone size: -
CDR3 DNA: TGCAGTGCTACCGTGTCGGGGAATTCACCCCTCCACTTT
CDR3 protein: CSATVSGNSPLHF

V gene: TRBV7-2
D gene: -
J gene: TRBJ1-6
clone size: few
CDR3 DNA: TGTGCCAGCAGCTTGGAAATGGGGGCTAATTCACCCCTCCACTTT
CDR3 protein: CASSLEMGANSPLHF

V gene: TRBV4-2
D gene: -
J gene: TRBJ1-1
clone size: few
CDR3 DNA: TGTGCCAGCAGCCTCGGGGAAAACGTAAACACTGAAGCTTTCTTT
CDR3 protein: CASSLGENVNTEAFF

V gene: TRBV2
D gene: -
J gene: TRBJ2-1
clone size: many
CDR3 DNA: TGTGCCAGCAGTGGCCTTGACAATGAGCAGTTCTTC
CDR3 protein: CASSGLDNEQFF

V gene: TRBV12-3/TRBV12-4
D gene: -
J gene: TRBJ2-3
clone size: many
CDR3 DNA: TGTGCCAGCAGTTTTAGCAGATACGATACGCAGTATTTT
CDR3 protein: CASSFSRYDTQYF

V gene: TRBV11-2
D gene: -
J gene: TRBJ1-6
clone size: few
CDR3 DNA: TGTGCCAGCAGCTTAGAGGGAGGCGGTTATTCACCCCTCCACTTT
CDR3 protein: CASSLEGGGYSPLHF

V gene: TRBV20-1
D gene: TRBD2
J gene: TRBJ2-1
clone size: many
CDR3 DNA: TGCAGTGCTAGCTTGACTAGCCTAGGGAGTGAGCAGTTCTTC
CDR3 protein: CSASLTSLGSEQFF

V gene: TRBV24-1
D gene: TRBD2
J gene: TRBJ2-3
clone size: few
CDR3 DNA: TGTGCCACCAGTGATCCCCACTCCGGGGGGGCAATATATACGCAGTATTTT
CDR3 protein: CATSDPHSGGAIYTQYF

V gene: TRBV5-1
D gene: -
J gene: TRBJ1-6
clone size: many
CDR3 DNA: TGCGCCAGCAGCTTGGAGGGGGCCTATAATTCACCCCTCCACTTT
CDR3 protein: CASSLEGAYNSPLHF

V gene: TRBV3-1
D gene: TRBD1
J gene: TRBJ2-5
clone size: few
CDR3 DNA: TGTGCCAGCAGCCAATGGTCGCGGACAGGGAGTGGGGAGACCCAGTACTTC
CDR3 protein: CASSQWSRTGSGETQYF

V gene: TRBV5-1
D gene: -
J gene: TRBJ1-5
clone size: many
CDR3 DNA: TGCGCCAGCAGATTAGACAGAGGCGGTCAGCCCCAGCATTTT
CDR3 protein: CASRLDRGGQPQHF

V gene: TRBV29-1
D gene: TRBD1
J gene: TRBJ1-2
clone size: -
CDR3 DNA: TGCAGCGTTGGGGACAGCAACACCTATGGCTACACCTTC
CDR3 protein: CSVGDSNTYGYTF

V gene: TRBV20-1
D gene: -
J gene: TRBJ1-6
clone size: many
CDR3 DNA: TGCAGTGCTAGTAAGGGGCCGGGGTCACCCCTCCACTTT
CDR3 protein: CSASKGPGSPLHF

V gene: TRBV27
D gene: -
J gene: TRBJ1-1
clone size: -
CDR3 DNA: TGTGCCAGCAGTTTATCTCAGGGACTAATGAACACTGAAGCTTTCTTT
CDR3 protein: CASSLSQGLMNTEAFF

V gene: TRBV7-9
D gene: -
J gene: TRBJ1-6
clone size: few
CDR3 DNA: TGTGCCAGCAGCCAGGTGGGGGGTAGGGATAATTCACCCCTCCACTTT
CDR3 protein: CASSQVGGRDNSPLHF

V gene: TRBV19
D gene: -
J gene: TRBJ2-3
clone size: few
CDR3 DNA: TGTGCCAGTAGTATAGAGGGGGGAGTCGGCACAGATACGCAGTATTTT
CDR3 protein: CASSIEGGVGTDTQYF

V gene: TRBV6-1
D gene: -
J gene: TRBJ1-2
clone size: few
CDR3 DNA: TGTGCCAGCGGGGGGGGGCTAACGTCCTATGGCTACACCTTC
CDR3 protein: CASGGGLTSYGYTF

V gene: TRBV10-3
D gene: -
J gene: TRBJ1-2
clone size: -
CDR3 DNA: TGTGCCATCAGCAGGGAAACGAACTATGGCTACACCTTC
CDR3 protein: CAISRETNYGYTF

V gene: TRBV20-1
D gene: -
J gene: TRBJ1-1
clone size: -
CDR3 DNA: TGCAGTGCTCCAGGGGCTATGAACACTGAAGCTTTCTTT
CDR3 protein: CSAPGAMNTEAFF

V gene: TRBV12-3/TRBV12-4
D gene: -
J gene: TRBJ1-4
clone size: many
CDR3 DNA: TGTGCCAGCAGTTTCCAGGGGTTAACTAATGAAAAACTGTTTTTT
CDR3 protein: CASSFQGLTNEKLFF

V gene: TRBV6-6
D gene: -
J gene: TRBJ2-3
clone size: -
CDR3 DNA: TGTGCCAGCAGCCTAGTAGCCGCAGATACGCAGTATTTT
CDR3 protein: CASSLVAADTQYF

V gene: TRBV7-6
D gene: -
J gene: TRBJ2-5
clone size: few
CDR3 DNA: TGTGCCAGCAGCCCACTGACACAAGAGACCCAGTACTTC
CDR3 protein: CASSPLTQETQYF